One and the same sample provided the 29 T cell receptor beta chains below, sequenced in a study of cytomegalovirus exposure and HLA in healthy donors. PCR involved 60 Vbeta and 13 Jbeta primers. Repertoires were generated with immunoSEQ multiplex PCR, while TCRdb's copy carries only in-frame clones and drops some. The sample holds about 89,000 clones, around four fifths seen once. The sample consisted of PBMCs. The source is a male donor in good health and CMV-seronegative.

The chain employs TRBV6-6 and TRBJ1-2, with 7 bases that match TRBD1. With 6 bases clipped from V and 6 bases from J, the junction kept 13 bases outside the gene matches. The CDR3 runs to 15 residues. CDR1 and CDR2 (germline): MNHNY, SVGAGI (reference sequence). In DNA, the CDR3 is TGTGCCAGCAGCCTCGTAGGGGGCAATATCGATGGCTACACCTTC. Protein: CASSLVGGNIDGYTF.

This CDR3 reads CASRLLGENSNQPQHF. As DNA, the CDR3 is TGTGCAAGTCGCCTCCTCGGAGAGAATAGCAATCAGCCCCAGCATTTT. The chain carries TRBV12-2 and TRBJ1-5. TRBV12-2 is a documented pseudogene. The CDR3 length is 16 residues.

The chain couples TRBV4-3 to TRBJ1-6; 7 positions match TRBD1. The CDR3 runs to 17 residues. Germline CDR1 is LGHNA and CDR2 is YSLEER. The V gene end was trimmed by 2 bases and the J gene end by 8 bases; junction bases not matched to a gene: 12. CDR3 region: CASSQMTSGTVHSPLHF. CDR3 nucleotide sequence: TGCGCCAGCAGCCAAATGACTTCCGGGACAGTACATTCACCCCTCCACTTT.

This rearrangement joins TRBV29-1 to TRBJ2-3; 7 bases map to TRBD1. Germline-derived CDR1 and CDR2 are SQVTM and ANQGSEA. The CDR3 consists of 14 residues. V lost 4 bases to trimming and J lost 1 base; unmatched junction nucleotides: 5. The CDR3 loop is CSVAEGAGTDTQYF. The CDR3, as DNA: TGCAGCGTTGCAGAGGGGGCGGGCACAGATACGCAGTATTTT.

The rearrangement uses TRBV5-1 and TRBJ1-2, with TRBD1 as a possible D gene (5 bases). The CDR3 is made up of 12 amino acids. Germline loops: CDR1 SGHRS, CDR2 YFSETQ. V was trimmed by 2 bases and J by 4 bases, leaving 6 bases between them. The CDR3 reads CASSFDSYGYTF. For the CDR3, the DNA is TGCGCCAGCAGCTTCGACAGCTATGGCTACACCTTC. Complete variable domain (other parts from reference TRBV5-1 and TRBJ1-2): KAGVTQTPRYLIKTRGQQVTLSCSPISGHRSVSWYQQTPGQGLQFLFEYFSETQRNKGNFPGRFSGRQFSNSRSEMNVSTLELGDSALYLCASSFDSYGYTFGSGTRLTVV.

This chain uses TRBV5-1 with TRBJ2-3; D possibly corresponds to TRBD2 (5 bases). Germline V gene data show CDR1 as SGHRS and CDR2 as YFSETQ. V was shortened by 3 bases and J by 2 bases, with 19 bases between the two germline ends. CDR3 length: 17 residues. The CDR3 loop reads CASSSISGSFITDTQYF. The CDR3 coding sequence is TGCGCCAGCAGCTCAATAAGCGGCAGTTTTATCACAGATACGCAGTATTTT. Full variable domain (remainder filled in from reference TRBV5-1 and TRBJ2-3): KAGVTQTPRYLIKTRGQQVTLSCSPISGHRSVSWYQQTPGQGLQFLFEYFSETQRNKGNFPGRFSGRQFSNSRSEMNVSTLELGDSALYLCASSSISGSFITDTQYFGPGTRLTVL.

The genes are TRBV4-3 and TRBJ2-1; no firm D call. CDR3 length equals 16 residues. CDR1 and CDR2 from the germline V gene are LGHNA and YSLEER. V was pared by 1 base and J by 0 bases, with 10 bases between. The CDR3 coding sequence is TGCGCCAGCAGCCAAGCACTCCTTTCCTCCTACAATGAGCAGTTCTTC. It specifies CASSQALLSSYNEQFF.

The chain recombines TRBV4-1 with TRBJ2-5; tentatively, D is TRBD1 (5 bases). The DNA matches TRBJ2-7 better at its end, which makes the J call doubtful. CDR3 size: 14 residues. In germline, CDR1 is MGHRA, CDR2 YSYEKL. This CDR3 reads CASSPLPTVYEQYF. The DNA for the CDR3 is TGCGCCAGCAGCCCCCTCCCGACAGTCTACGAGCAGTACTTC.

This clone has just one count. This chain uses TRBV29-1 with TRBJ1-3, with a weak D call TRBD1 (6 bases). Trimming pared 7 bases from V and 3 bases from J, leaving 10 bases between. CDR1 and CDR2 (germline): SQVTM, ANQGSEA. The CDR3 sequence is 12 residues long. The CDR3 DNA reads TGCAGCGGAACAGGGCTTGGAAACACCATATATTTT. Translating gives CSGTGLGNTIYF.

The CDR3 spells CASSPGTVYNEQFF. The CDR3, as DNA: TGTGCCAGCAGCCCGGGGACAGTCTACAATGAGCAGTTCTTC. The chain couples TRBV11-3 to TRBJ2-1; 7 bases line up with TRBD1. The CDR3 is 14 amino acids. After removal of 5 bases from V and 3 bases from J, the junction contained 4 bases not matched to a gene. From germline, CDR1 is SGHNT and CDR2 YENEEA.

This clone was seen a few times. The chain links TRBV28 to TRBJ2-5, with TRBD1 matching over 9 bases. Germline-derived CDR1 and CDR2 are MDHEN and SYDVKM. This CDR3 contains 15 residues. After removal of 7 bases from V and 4 bases from J, the junction contained 10 bases not matched to a gene. The CDR3 protein is CASKNGQGFRETQYF. The CDR3 DNA is TGTGCCAGCAAGAACGGACAGGGGTTCAGAGAGACCCAGTACTTC. Combining the CDR3 with reference TRBV28 and TRBJ2-5 gives the whole variable domain DVKVTQSSRYLVKRTGEKVFLECVQDMDHENMFWYRQDPGLGLRLIYFSYDVKMKEKGDIPEGYSVSREKKERFSLILESASTNQTSMYLCASKNGQGFRETQYFGPGTRLLVL.

The chain recombines TRBV7-2 with TRBJ2-5, with 7 positions matching TRBD1. The CDR3 runs to 16 residues. The V segment lost 8 bases and the J segment 5 bases; nucleotides outside the gene matches: 17. Per germline, CDR1 SGHTA and CDR2 FQGNSA. CDR3 region: CASSASPLGGAETQYF. The CDR3 bases are TGTGCCAGCTCAGCAAGCCCCTTAGGGGGCGCGGAGACCCAGTACTTC.

The V and J genes are TRBV28 and TRBJ1-1; 9 bases are shared with TRBD1. J gave up 9 bases and V 3 bases, and 5 bases lay outside the gene matches. Germline CDR1 MDHEN, CDR2 SYDVKM. CDR3 length equals 13 residues. The CDR3 region has the DNA TGTGCCAGCAGTTTCGCTGACAGGGGGAAAGCTTTCTTT. It specifies CASSFADRGKAFF.

The chain employs TRBV6-5 and TRBJ1-5; perhaps TRBD1 as D (5 bases). In germline, CDR1 is MNHEY, CDR2 SVGAGI. The CDR3 loop spans 14 amino acids. V was clipped by 6 bases and J by 0 bases, with 9 bases between them. In DNA form, the CDR3 reads TGTGCCAGCAGGATTGACAGTAGCAATCAGCCCCAGCATTTT. Translated: CASRIDSSNQPQHF.

The gene calls are TRBV11-3 and TRBJ2-5; a weak D match, TRBD1 (5 bases). The V gene's germline CDR1 is SGHNT and CDR2 YENEEA. The CDR3 runs to 15 residues. Trimming pared 1 base from V and 1 base from J, leaving 10 bases between. CDR3: CASSLGGQGQETQYF. CDR3 in DNA: TGTGCCAGCAGCTTAGGTGGGCAGGGCCAAGAGACCCAGTACTTC. Combining the CDR3 with reference TRBV11-3 and TRBJ2-5 gives the whole variable domain EAGVVQSPRYKIIEKKQPVAFWCNPISGHNTLYWYLQNLGQGPELLIRYENEEAVDDSQLPKDRFSAERLKGVDSTLKIQPAELGDSAVYLCASSLGGQGQETQYFGPGTRLLVL.

The chain joins TRBV7-2 to TRBJ1-2; 8 bases fit TRBD1. This CDR3 is built from 15 residues. V was pared by 2 bases and J by 4 bases, with 6 bases of the junction left unmatched. Looked up from germline, CDR1 is SGHTA and CDR2 is FQGNSA. The CDR3 loop is CASSLQGAHVYGYTF. CDR3 DNA: TGTGCCAGCAGCTTACAGGGGGCGCACGTCTATGGCTACACCTTC.

The sample holds a few counts of this clone. The chain couples TRBV28 to TRBJ2-3; TRBD2 is a possible D gene (6 bases). Germline CDR1 is MDHEN and CDR2 is SYDVKM. CDR3 length equals 14 residues. V lost 10 bases to trimming and J lost 0 bases, with 14 bases between them. CDR3 sequence (DNA): TGTGCCATAGGAGGACGGGAGAGCACAGATACGCAGTATTTT. Protein: CAIGGRESTDTQYF.

This rearrangement joins TRBV7-2 to TRBJ1-1, with TRBD1 identical over 9 bases. V lost 4 bases, J lost 11 bases, and 11 bases stayed unmatched. Germline assignment: CDR1 SGHTA and CDR2 FQGNSA. This CDR3 has 14 amino acids. The CDR3 region is CASSYRGQGLGAFF. The DNA for the CDR3 is TGTGCCAGCAGCTACAGAGGACAGGGGCTTGGGGCTTTCTTT.

This chain links TRBV18 with TRBJ1-2; possibly TRBD1 for D (6 bases). The CDR3 covers 13 residues. The V and J ends lost 6 bases and 8 bases respectively, with 16 bases between them. Germline CDR1 is KGHSH and CDR2 is LQKENI. The CDR3 region has the DNA TGTGCCAGCTCGGCTACAGGGTTCTCCGGCTACACCTTC. It translates to CASSATGFSGYTF.

This clone appeared once. The CDR3 DNA follows: TGTGCCAGCACTATCAGGGGCGAGCAGTACTTC. It encodes CASTIRGEQYF. The chain links TRBV6-6 to TRBJ2-7; D may be TRBD1 (6 bases). The germline V gene encodes CDR1 MNHNY and CDR2 SVGAGI (reference sequence). This CDR3 region has 11 residues. The ends were cut back, 7 bases at V and 6 bases at J, with 10 bases in the middle.

This clone has a handful of counts. The chain uses TRBV4-2 and TRBJ2-2, with 7 bases identical to TRBD1. The CDR3 contains 16 residues. Unmatched junction bases numbered 6, after V lost 4 bases and J lost 1 base. Germline CDR1 and CDR2: LGHNA and YNFKEQ. CDR3 DNA: TGTGCCAGCAGCCTACAGGGGTCAGGGAACACCGGGGAGCTGTTTTTT. Its translation: CASSLQGSGNTGELFF.

The CDR3 loop reads CSVDGTGVNEQFF. In nucleotides, the CDR3 is TGCAGCGTTGACGGGACAGGGGTCAATGAGCAGTTCTTC. V is TRBV29-1 and J is TRBJ2-1; TRBD1 agrees at 10 bases. This CDR3 has 13 residues. The V gene end was trimmed by 3 bases and the J gene end by 6 bases; junction bases not matched to a gene: 2. Per germline, CDR1 SQVTM and CDR2 ANQGSEA.

This chain uses TRBV6-5 with TRBJ2-2; TRBD1 matches 7 bases. CDR1 and CDR2 (germline): MNHEY, SVGAGI. CDR3 length: 14 amino acids. V lost 2 bases, J lost 6 bases, and 3 bases stayed unmatched. The CDR3 loop reads CASSYGQGAGELFF. CDR3 sequence (DNA): TGTGCCAGCAGTTACGGGCAGGGGGCCGGGGAGCTGTTTTTT.

The chain is built from TRBV27 and TRBJ2-1, with TRBD2 matching over 15 bases. V shed 5 bases and J 8 bases; nucleotides not matched to a gene: 10. The V gene's germline CDR1 is MNHEY and CDR2 SMNVEV (reference sequence). There are 17 residues in the CDR3. As DNA, the CDR3 is TGTGCCAGCAGTCCGTGGGGACTAGCGGGGGGAGACTATGAGCAGTTCTTC. Translating gives CASSPWGLAGGDYEQFF.

This clone was detected a few times. The chain joins TRBV19 to TRBJ1-2; TRBD1 aligns across 7 bases. This CDR3 comprises 13 residues. With V trimmed by 5 bases and J by 2 bases, 2 bases remained unmatched. From germline, CDR1 is LNHDA and CDR2 SQIVND (reference sequence). DNA of the CDR3: TGTGCCAGTAGTTCCAGGGGGAACTATGGCTACACCTTC. Translation gives CASSSRGNYGYTF.

The chain combines TRBV10-3 with TRBJ2-1, with 12 positions matching TRBD2. The V gene's germline CDR1 is ENHRY and CDR2 SYGVKD. J was trimmed by 4 bases and V by 4 bases; bases with no gene match: 11. CDR3 size: 18 residues. The CDR3 protein is CAISAPSGRAAGYNEQFF. The CDR3 DNA reads as TGTGCCATCAGTGCTCCTAGCGGGAGGGCTGCCGGGTACAATGAGCAGTTCTTC.

This clone was counted only a few times. This chain links TRBV7-7 with TRBJ2-5; TRBD2 is a possible D gene (5 bases). Per the germline V gene, CDR1 is SSHAT and CDR2 is FNYEAQ (reference sequence). Between the trimmed V and J ends, which lost 1 base and 5 bases, there was a span of 17 bases. CDR3 length: 16 amino acids. The CDR3 DNA is TGTGCCAGCAGCTTAGGTCGGACTGTAAGAACGGAGACCCAGTACTTC. This sequence encodes CASSLGRTVRTETQYF.

The chain's CDR3 is CASSFHRKAFF. CDR3 nucleotides: TGTGCCAGCAGCTTCCACAGGAAAGCTTTCTTT. The rearrangement links TRBV7-2 to TRBJ1-1, with a weak D call TRBD1 (5 bases). The CDR3 spans 11 residues. Germline loops: CDR1 SGHTA, CDR2 FQGNSA. V was trimmed by 3 bases and J by 9 bases, leaving 8 bases between them.

The J gene is TRBJ2-1, the V gene TRBV7-6; the match to TRBD2 covers 10 bases. Trimming cost V 3 bases and J 8 bases; bases outside gene matches: 10. This CDR3 has 16 residues. Germline CDR1 SGHVS, CDR2 FNYEAQ. CDR3 region: CASSLASGSILYEQFF. The CDR3, as DNA: TGTGCCAGCAGCTTGGCTAGCGGGAGTATATTATATGAGCAGTTCTTC.